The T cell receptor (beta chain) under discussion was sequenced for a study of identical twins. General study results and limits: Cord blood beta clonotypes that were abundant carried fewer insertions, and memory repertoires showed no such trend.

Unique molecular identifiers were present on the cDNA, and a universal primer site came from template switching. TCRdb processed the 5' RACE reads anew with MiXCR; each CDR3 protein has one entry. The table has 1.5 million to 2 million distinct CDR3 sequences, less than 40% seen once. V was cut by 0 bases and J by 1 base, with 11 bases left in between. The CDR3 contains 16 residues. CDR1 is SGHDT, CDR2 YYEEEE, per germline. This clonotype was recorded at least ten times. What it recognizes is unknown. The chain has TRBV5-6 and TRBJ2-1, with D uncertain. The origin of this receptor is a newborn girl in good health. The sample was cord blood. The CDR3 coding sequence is TGTGCCAGCAGCTTGGCCCAGCTAGGATCCTACAATGAGCAGTTCTTC. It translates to CASSLAQLGSYNEQFF.